Below, one T cell receptor (beta chain) is given with its context. Antigen unknown. The sample belongs to a study of cytomegalovirus exposure and HLA in healthy donors. General study findings and limits: Reportedly, HLA-A and HLA-B alleles of most subjects were accurately predicted from TCR beta. A later analysis found common viral pathogens apparently linked to several of the most significant clusters. Equally common other TCR beta chains were less clonally expanded than HLA-associated ones, a later analysis found. Reports indicated that the classifier achieved high specificity and sensitivity in diagnosing cytomegalovirus status.

Vbeta (60) and Jbeta (13) primers were used in the PCR. Method: immunoSEQ multiplex PCR; TCRdb's copy keeps in-frame clones and lacks some. Among more than 90,000 clones listed, 55% to 65% were seen once. This TCR came from a woman in her 30s in good health and CMV-seronegative. The sequenced material came from PBMCs.

CDR3 amino acids: CASSLTPGSNGYTF. The CDR3, as DNA: TGTGCCAGCAGCTTGACGCCAGGGTCTAACGGCTACACCTTC. This chain connects TRBV5-6 to TRBJ1-2, with D possibly being TRBD1 (5 bases). The germline V gene has CDR1 SGHDT and CDR2 YYEEEE. V was clipped by 1 base and J by 8 bases, with 15 bases between them. The CDR3 is 14 residues long. The entire variable domain, with the rest obtained from reference TRBV5-6 and TRBJ1-2, is as follows: DAGVTQSPTHLIKTRGQQVTLRCSPKSGHDTVSWYQQALGQGPQFIFQYYEEEERQRGNFPDRFSGHQFPNYSSELNVNALLLGDSALYLCASSLTPGSNGYTFGSGTRLTVV.